The 10 T cell receptor beta chains listed next were all sequenced from one sample in a study of siplizumab effects on memory and regulatory T cells. The data were produced by immunoSEQ multiplex PCR, yet TCRdb's version contains in-frame clones alone and is incomplete. The sample includes tens of thousands of clones, about 94% seen only once; the top ten take 15% to 20%. The sequencing input was CD8+ T cells sorted from blood. Source of these receptors: a human donor in good health.

The J gene is TRBJ2-7, the V gene TRBV7-8; unclear D gene. V lost 4 bases and J lost 2, with 15 bases in between. Germline CDR1 SGHVS, CDR2 FQNEAQ. This CDR3 is built from 15 residues. This chain's CDR3 is CASSYLGQRAYEQYF. CDR3 nucleotide sequence: TGTGCCAGCAGCTATCTAGGTCAACGGGCCTACGAGCAGTACTTC.

V and J are TRBV5-6 and TRBJ2-7; 7 nucleotides agree with TRBD1. Germline lookup yields CDR1 SGHDT and CDR2 YYEEEE. The V gene end was trimmed by 4 bases and the J gene end by 2 bases; junction bases not matched to a gene: 6. CDR3 size: 14 residues. CDR3 loop: CASSAGTATYEQYF. DNA of the CDR3: TGTGCCAGCAGCGCCGGGACAGCCACCTACGAGCAGTACTTC.

V and J are TRBV9 and TRBJ1-1; unclear D gene. V lost 2 bases and J 1 base, leaving 12 bases between the germline ends. This CDR3 is 15 amino acids long. Germline V gene data show CDR1 as SGDLS and CDR2 as YYNGEE. CDR3 coding DNA: TGTGCCAGCAGCGTTGGGGTGCGGGGGAACACTGAAGCTTTCTTT. Protein product: CASSVGVRGNTEAFF.

This chain connects TRBV27 to TRBJ2-7; a possible D gene is TRBD2 (5 bases). Germline-derived CDR1 and CDR2 are MNHEY and SMNVEV (reference sequence). CDR3 size: 14 residues. V lost 3 bases to trimming and J lost 1 base, with 10 bases between them. CDR3 DNA sequence: TGTGCCAGCAGTTTCAGTTCGGGATCCTACGAGCAGTACTTC. Its protein product is CASSFSSGSYEQYF.

The CDR3 sequence is CASSLGTVPYNEQFF. The CDR3 DNA sequence: TGTGCCAGCAGCCTCGGGACAGTACCTTACAATGAGCAGTTCTTC. The V gene is TRBV7-6, the J gene TRBJ2-1, with TRBD1 matching over 7 bases. V lost 5 bases and J lost 4; bases outside the gene matches: 8. The CDR3 has 15 amino acids. The germline V gene has CDR1 SGHVS and CDR2 FNYEAQ.

The chain uses TRBV5-6 and TRBJ2-5; 12 positions match TRBD2. The trim removed 3 bases at V and 5 bases at J, leaving 5 bases unmatched. The CDR3 has 15 residues. Germline loops: CDR1 SGHDT, CDR2 YYEEEE. CDR3 DNA: TGTGCCAGCAGCTCGACTAGCGGGAGTGGTGAGACCCAGTACTTC. This codes for CASSSTSGSGETQYF. The full variable domain, its missing parts supplied by reference TRBV5-6 and TRBJ2-5, is DAGVTQSPTHLIKTRGQQVTLRCSPKSGHDTVSWYQQALGQGPQFIFQYYEEEERQRGNFPDRFSGHQFPNYSSELNVNALLLGDSALYLCASSSTSGSGETQYFGPGTRLLVL.

This chain uses TRBV6-1 with TRBJ1-1; D is ambiguous. V was pared by 4 bases and J by 0 bases, with 6 bases between. CDR1 and CDR2 from the germline V gene are MNHNS and SASEGT. CDR3 length: 13 residues. The CDR3 protein is CASSVAMNTEAFF. CDR3 nucleotide sequence: TGTGCCAGCAGTGTCGCTATGAACACTGAAGCTTTCTTT.

This chain joins TRBV30 and TRBJ2-2, with TRBD2 as a possible D gene (5 bases). V gave up 6 bases and J gave up 1 base, with 9 bases separating them. The germline gives CDR1 GTSNPN, CDR2 SVGIG (reference sequence). This CDR3 contains 13 residues. The DNA for the CDR3 is TGTGCCTGCTCCGGGGTGAACACCGGGGAGCTGTTTTTT. Its translation is CACSGVNTGELFF.

The genes are TRBV12-5 and TRBJ2-7, with TRBD1 as a possible D gene (6 bases). Germline CDR1 is LGHNT and CDR2 is FRNRAP. Trimming removed 7 bases from V and 6 bases from J, with 13 bases in between. The CDR3 consists of 12 residues. The CDR3 loop reads CASALSRGEQYF. The CDR3 bases are TGTGCTAGTGCCTTGTCCAGGGGCGAGCAGTACTTC.

The count of this clone is one. The rearrangement links TRBV2 to TRBJ1-4, with D possibly matching TRBD1 (5 bases). The CDR3 totals 14 residues. Trimming removed 5 bases from V and 6 bases from J, with 13 bases in between. Germline V lookup: CDR1 SNHLY, CDR2 FYNNEI. The DNA for the CDR3 is TGTGCCAGCAGTCGGGGCCTCGATGATGAAAAACTGTTTTTT. Translating gives CASSRGLDDEKLFF.